These 28 T cell receptor beta chains were sequenced from one sample in a study of cytomegalovirus exposure and HLA in healthy donors (dated by TCRdb to about 2017). The library was made by the immunoSEQ multiplex PCR assay. For the multiplex PCR, a mixture combining 60 forward primers for TCR Vbeta segments and 13 reverse primers for TCR Jbeta segments was used. TCRdb's version of the immuneACCESS table is confined to in-frame rearrangements and falls short of the full clone set. An unresolved V gene accounts for under half of the shortfall where checked; the remainder is of unknown origin. This sample has under 40,000 clones in its table, and roughly 79% of those were observed once. The ten largest clonotypes hold about 10% of the sample. Sequencing was done on a sample of PBMCs. The source is a woman in her thirties or forties in good health and CMV-seronegative.

This rearrangement joins TRBV9 to TRBJ1-2; D ambiguous. This CDR3 is built from 15 residues. In germline, CDR1 is SGDLS, CDR2 YYNGEE. Trimming pared 2 bases from V and 5 bases from J, leaving 16 bases between. In nucleotides, the CDR3 is TGTGCCAGCAGCGTCCAACCGACACCAATTTATGGCTACACCTTC. This sequence encodes CASSVQPTPIYGYTF.

J is TRBJ1-4 and V is TRBV4-1, with 7 bases aligning to TRBD1. Germline V gives CDR1 MGHRA, CDR2 YSYEKL. The V segment lost 1 base and the J segment 4 bases; nucleotides outside the gene matches: 6. The CDR3 is made up of 16 amino acids. The CDR3 region has the DNA TGCGCCAGCAGCCAAGCCGGGACAGCCTTTAATGAAAAACTGTTTTTT. It specifies CASSQAGTAFNEKLFF.

CDR3 sequence: CASSAGTLVAKNIQYF. Written as DNA, the CDR3 is TGCGCCAGCAGCGCCGGGACATTAGTAGCCAAAAACATTCAGTACTTC. The gene calls are TRBV5-1 and TRBJ2-4; perhaps TRBD1 as D (6 bases). The CDR3 is 16 amino acids. Trimming stripped 4 bases from V and 0 bases from J, with 14 bases between. Germline assignment: CDR1 SGHRS and CDR2 YFSETQ.

The chain is built from TRBV19 and TRBJ1-1; 7 bases line up with TRBD1. Per the germline V gene, CDR1 is LNHDA and CDR2 is SQIVND (reference sequence). The CDR3 totals 15 residues. Losses at the gene ends were 3 bases for V and 6 bases for J; bases not matched to a gene: 10. The CDR3 here is CASSIGMRGPAEAFF. The CDR3 DNA reads TGTGCCAGTAGTATCGGTATGAGGGGGCCGGCTGAAGCTTTCTTT.

The genes are TRBV6-1 and TRBJ1-5; D call uncertain. CDR3 length equals 15 residues. The V and J ends lost 3 bases and 5 bases respectively, with 14 bases between them. Germline CDR1 reads MNHNS; CDR2 reads SASEGT. CDR3 coding DNA: TGTGCCAGCAGTGAGAGAGAGGGAGGAGATCAGCCCCAGCATTTT. Its translation is CASSEREGGDQPQHF.

The rearrangement uses TRBV7-3 and TRBJ1-1; no firm D call. Trimming stripped 3 bases from V and 3 bases from J, with 5 bases between. Germline loops: CDR1 SGHTA, CDR2 FQGTGA. CDR3 length: 12 amino acids. In DNA form, the CDR3 reads TGTGCCAGCAGCTTGATAGACACTGAAGCTTTCTTT. Translation gives CASSLIDTEAFF.

This clone has just one count. The chain links TRBV29-1 to TRBJ2-5; 11 nucleotides agree with TRBD2. The CDR3 runs to 12 residues. The V and J ends lost 6 bases and 3 bases, in that order; junction bases with no gene match: 0. Germline V CDR1 and CDR2: SQVTM, ANQGSEA. DNA for the CDR3: TGCAGCGTGACTAGCGGGGAAGAGACCCAGTACTTC. Translating it yields CSVTSGEETQYF.

This chain connects TRBV2 to TRBJ2-1, with TRBD1 as a possible D gene (6 bases). V dropped 7 bases and J dropped 3 bases, with 13 bases sitting between them. The germline gives CDR1 SNHLY, CDR2 FYNNEI. CDR3 size: 14 residues. The CDR3 loop is CASTEGGVYNEQFF. The CDR3 DNA follows: TGTGCCAGCACGGAAGGGGGAGTCTACAATGAGCAGTTCTTC.

This chain links TRBV2 with TRBJ1-1, with 12 positions matching TRBD1. Germline values: CDR1 SNHLY, CDR2 FYNNEI. Losses at the gene ends were 5 bases for V and 1 base for J; bases not matched to a gene: 14. The CDR3 spans 19 residues. CDR3 amino acids: CASSPRQGTGGSGNTEAFF. Here the CDR3 DNA reads TGTGCCAGCAGTCCCCGCCAAGGGACAGGGGGCTCCGGGAACACTGAAGCTTTCTTT.

The chain uses TRBV5-1 and TRBJ2-5; 7 nucleotides line up with TRBD2. The V segment lost 5 bases and the J segment 4 bases; nucleotides outside the gene matches: 11. The CDR3 is 15 residues long. Germline CDR1 is SGHRS and CDR2 is YFSETQ. The CDR3 DNA reads TGCGCCAGCAGGTTGTCCCCAGCGGGGTTAGAGACCCAGTACTTC. It encodes CASRLSPAGLETQYF.

The chain combines TRBV2 with TRBJ2-7, with 8 bases matching TRBD1. This CDR3 spans 14 amino acids. Germline trimming cut 1 base from V and 3 bases from J; bases unmatched to any gene: 2. Germline-derived CDR1 and CDR2 are SNHLY and FYNNEI. This CDR3 reads CASSEDRGDYEQYF. CDR3 in DNA: TGTGCCAGCAGTGAAGACAGGGGGGACTACGAGCAGTACTTC.

This clone was picked up one time. This chain joins TRBV15 and TRBJ1-5; TRBD1 might be the D (6 bases). V shed 6 bases and J shed 1 base, with 10 bases lying between them. CDR3 length: 14 residues. Germline values: CDR1 LNHNV, CDR2 YYDKDF (reference sequence). The DNA of the CDR3 is TGTGCCACCAGACGGGGGGCAAGCAATCAGCCCCAGCATTTT. Amino acids: CATRRGASNQPQHF.

A few counts support this clone. The gene calls are TRBV6-5 and TRBJ1-6; D possibly corresponds to TRBD1 (5 bases). This CDR3 is 16 amino acids long. V was shortened by 0 bases and J by 8 bases, with 14 bases between the two germline ends. Per germline, CDR1 MNHEY and CDR2 SVGAGI. Written as DNA, the CDR3 is TGTGCCAGCAGTTACTCGATATTGCGGGGGGATTCACCCCTCCACTTT. Amino acids: CASSYSILRGDSPLHF.

V gene TRBV29-1 combines with J gene TRBJ2-5; TRBD2 matches 10 bases. The tail of the sequence fits TRBJ2-7 better, so the J call may be wrong. CDR1 and CDR2 (germline): SQVTM, ANQGSEA. The CDR3 has 14 amino acids. The CDR3 DNA is TGCAGCGTTGAAGTTCCCGGACTAGCGGACGAGCAGTACTTC. Translation gives CSVEVPGLADEQYF.

The genes are TRBV6-5 and TRBJ2-5, with 8 bases matching TRBD1. With 2 bases clipped from V and 7 bases from J, the junction kept 9 bases outside the gene matches. CDR1 MNHEY and CDR2 SVGAGI come from the germline V gene. The length of the CDR3 is 15 residues. The CDR3 DNA reads as TGTGCCAGCAGTTACCCTGGACAGGGTATGGGGACCCAGTACTTC. Its protein product is CASSYPGQGMGTQYF.

V is TRBV7-9 and J is TRBJ2-5; D is unresolved. Germline V lookup: CDR1 SEHNR, CDR2 FQNEAQ (reference sequence). Trimming cost V 1 base and J 4 bases, with 13 bases left between them. This CDR3 has 15 amino acids. CDR3 DNA sequence: TGTGCCAGCAGCTTAGTCTCGGCTAGTGGAGAGACCCAGTACTTC. Amino acids: CASSLVSASGETQYF.

The chain employs TRBV25-1 and TRBJ1-6; possibly TRBD1 for D (5 bases). Germline V CDR1 and CDR2: MGHDK, SYGVNS. This CDR3 is 12 amino acids long. Between the trimmed V and J ends, which lost 6 bases and 10 bases, there was a span of 10 bases. For the CDR3, the DNA is TGTGCCAGCAGGCAGGGTGGATCACCCCTCCACTTT. Translated, it gives CASRQGGSPLHF.

The V call is TRBV2, the J call TRBJ2-7, with D perhaps matching TRBD1 (6 bases). The germline V gene encodes CDR1 SNHLY and CDR2 FYNNEI. The CDR3 sequence is 15 residues long. V was shortened by 5 bases and J by 2 bases, with 16 bases between the two germline ends. The CDR3 region is CASSRQAIPTYEQYF. CDR3 DNA sequence: TGTGCCAGCAGTAGACAGGCAATCCCCACCTACGAGCAGTACTTC. The full variable domain, rest sourced from reference TRBV2 and TRBJ2-7, is EPEVTQTPSHQVTQMGQEVILRCVPISNHLYFYWYRQILGQKVEFLVSFYNNEISEKSEIFDDQFSVERPDGSNFTLKIRSTKLEDSAMYFCASSRQAIPTYEQYFGPGTRLTVT.

The chain carries TRBV7-9 and TRBJ2-1, with D tentatively TRBD1 (5 bases). Trimming shortened V by 2 bases and J by 6 bases, and 8 bases separated the two germline ends. The germline V gene encodes CDR1 SEHNR and CDR2 FQNEAQ (reference sequence). The CDR3 loop spans 13 amino acids. The CDR3 DNA reads as TGTGCCAGCAGCTTAACCAGGGCCAATGAGCAGTTCTTC. It encodes CASSLTRANEQFF.

The chain employs TRBV7-3 and TRBJ1-1; no firm D call. Trimming took off 4 bases at V and 2 bases at J, with 8 bases between the two ends. Germline V gene sequence: CDR1 SGHTA, CDR2 FQGTGA. The length of the CDR3 is 13 residues. DNA for the CDR3: TGTGCCAGCAGCTCCAGACAAAACACTGAAGCTTTCTTT. This encodes CASSSRQNTEAFF.

This clone occurred a few times. This chain joins TRBV5-6 and TRBJ2-5, with 7 positions matching TRBD2. The CDR3 length is 14 residues. Trimming cost V 1 base and J 2 bases; bases outside gene matches: 2. Per the germline V gene, CDR1 is SGHDT and CDR2 is YYEEEE. The CDR3 reads CASSLKAGQETQYF. The CDR3 region has the DNA TGTGCCAGCAGCTTGAAAGCGGGGCAAGAGACCCAGTACTTC. Full variable domain (outside the CDR3, taken from reference TRBV5-6 and TRBJ2-5): DAGVTQSPTHLIKTRGQQVTLRCSPKSGHDTVSWYQQALGQGPQFIFQYYEEEERQRGNFPDRFSGHQFPNYSSELNVNALLLGDSALYLCASSLKAGQETQYFGPGTRLLVL.

The rearrangement links TRBV7-2 to TRBJ2-3; perhaps TRBD2 as D (5 bases). Trimming shortened V by 1 base and J by 5 bases, and 16 bases separated the two germline ends. The length of the CDR3 is 16 residues. CDR1 SGHTA and CDR2 FQGNSA come from the germline V gene. CDR3 nucleotide sequence: TGTGCCAGCAGCTTAGTTCCAGTCCCCAGCGGAGATACGCAGTATTTT. As protein: CASSLVPVPSGDTQYF.

The chain links TRBV4-1 to TRBJ2-1, with 10 bases aligning to TRBD2. With 3 bases clipped from V and 7 bases from J, the junction kept 6 bases outside the gene matches. The CDR3 totals 15 residues. Germline V CDR1 and CDR2: MGHRA, YSYEKL. The CDR3: CASSQGAGGQNEQFF. The CDR3 bases are TGCGCCAGCAGCCAGGGAGCGGGGGGGCAAAATGAGCAGTTCTTC.

The V and J genes are TRBV25-1 and TRBJ2-4; TRBD2 is a possible D gene (6 bases). The length of the CDR3 is 14 residues. V dropped 8 bases and J dropped 8 bases, with 19 bases sitting between them. Germline V lookup: CDR1 MGHDK, CDR2 SYGVNS. The CDR3 sequence: CASAGTQAIHIQYF. DNA of the CDR3: TGTGCCAGCGCGGGGACCCAGGCCATTCACATTCAGTACTTC. The variable domain in full, completed from reference TRBV25-1 and TRBJ2-4, reads EADIYQTPRYLVIGTGKKITLECSQTMGHDKMYWYQQDPGMELHLIHYSYGVNSTEKGDLSSESTVSRIRTEHFPLTLESARPSHTSQYLCASAGTQAIHIQYFGAGTRLSVL.

This clone was seen a single time. The chain combines TRBV7-9 with TRBJ2-3, with 7 bases matching TRBD2. The CDR3 extends over 14 amino acids. CDR1 is SEHNR and CDR2 is FQNEAQ in the germline V gene (reference sequence). V lost 8 bases, J lost 0 bases, and 5 bases stayed unmatched. For the CDR3, the DNA is TGTGCCAGCCTGGGCGGGGGTAGCACAGATACGCAGTATTTT. It codes for CASLGGGSTDTQYF.

The chain employs TRBV27 and TRBJ2-1, with TRBD1 matching over 11 bases. Germline V CDR1 and CDR2: MNHEY, SMNVEV (reference sequence). This CDR3 region has 15 residues. The J segment lost 7 bases and the V segment lost 4 bases, leaving 6 bases of the junction unmatched. CDR3 residues: CASSSRDRGENEQFF. The CDR3 DNA reads TGTGCCAGCAGTTCCCGGGACAGGGGGGAGAATGAGCAGTTCTTC.

V and J are TRBV10-3 and TRBJ1-2; D remains ambiguous. Per the germline V gene, CDR1 is ENHRY and CDR2 is SYGVKD. Trimming removed 4 bases at V and 4 bases at J, with 7 bases between. The CDR3 loop spans 12 amino acids. This chain's CDR3 is CAISGGGYGYTF. CDR3 DNA: TGTGCCATCAGTGGAGGCGGCTATGGCTACACCTTC.

The rearrangement joins TRBV9 to TRBJ2-1; TRBD1 is a possible D gene (5 bases). The germline gives CDR1 SGDLS, CDR2 YYNGEE. This CDR3 has 15 residues. The V end was cut by 2 bases, the J end by 4 bases, with 13 bases between. The CDR3 spells CASSVFAGLYNEQFF. The DNA of the CDR3 is TGTGCCAGCAGCGTTTTTGCAGGGCTGTACAATGAGCAGTTCTTC.